Sequencing of this T cell receptor (beta chain) was carried out in a study of cytomegalovirus exposure and HLA in healthy donors. Study-level findings and limits: A few chains tied to CMV proved CMV antigen-specific in vitro.

The CDR3 totals 16 residues. Germline V lookup: CDR1 SGHRS, CDR2 YFSETQ. The V and J ends lost 0 bases and 4 bases respectively, with 16 bases between them. Turning to this clone: Its antigen is unknown.

Profiled with immunoSEQ multiplex PCR; TCRdb holds only in-frame clones, not every one. The top ten clones hold about a tenth of a sample with about 160,000 clones, about 90% of them seen once. This TCR was recovered from a young woman in good health and CMV-seropositive. Specimen: PBMCs. This rearrangement joins TRBV5-1 to TRBJ1-1, with D possibly TRBD1 on 5 matching bases. The CDR3 spells CASSLEGSGLGTEAFF. CDR3 sequence (DNA): TGCGCCAGCAGCTTGGAAGGGTCAGGGTTGGGCACTGAAGCTTTCTTT.